Sequencing of this T cell receptor (beta chain) was carried out in a study of beta chain features in type 1 diabetes. On the study more broadly: Sorted cells, about 99 million in number, were examined across all samples.

Concerning this clone itself: The antigen is not known.

Study findings and constraints: No resolution was reached here on whether HLA type influences TCRB rearrangement. Type 1 diabetes patients had TCRB CDR3s that were shorter (moderately but significantly so) in all four CD4+ subsets.

Expressed TCRB transcripts were sequenced because the entire RNA isolate underwent reverse transcription. TCRdb keeps only in-frame clones here, not all; method: immunoSEQ multiplex PCR. In the table there are 600,000 to 650,000 clones, around a sixth of which are singletons. The CDR3 sequence is 17 residues long. V shed 6 bases and J 3 bases; nucleotides not matched to a gene: 11. CDR1 MDHEN and CDR2 SYDVKM come from the germline V gene. The sample comprised naive CD4+ T cells from blood. The J gene is TRBJ1-5, the V gene TRBV28; 10 nucleotides match TRBD1. The receptor comes from a man between 18 and 35 years old in good health. CDR3 in DNA: TGTGCCAGCAGGCAGACAGGGGGCGCGGGTCACAATCAGCCCCAGCATTTT. Its translation is CASRQTGGAGHNQPQHF. Full variable domain (rest looked up from reference TRBV28 and TRBJ1-5): DVKVTQSSRYLVKRTGEKVFLECVQDMDHENMFWYRQDPGLGLRLIYFSYDVKMKEKGDIPEGYSVSREKKERFSLILESASTNQTSMYLCASRQTGGAGHNQPQHFGDGTRLSIL.